Below, 18 T cell receptor beta chains from the same sample are listed, as sequenced in a study of T cell repertoires in cytomegalovirus infection. These receptors are not linked to any known antigen. TCRdb independently ran MiXCR on the reads; one entry per CDR3 protein. The sample lists some 900,000 distinct CDR3 sequences; approximately 32% were seen once. The sample in question was cultured CD8+ T cells from PBMCs, obtained from culture after CMV antigen stimulation. The receptors stem from a human donor in good health (CMV status not recorded). Some clones in this sample may be carry-over from other donors' samples.

This clonotype was detected a few times. V gene TRBV6-8 combines with J gene TRBJ2-3, with TRBD2 identical over 7 bases. Germline CDR1 and CDR2: MNHGY and SAAAGT. The CDR3 sequence is 14 residues long. V dropped 1 base and J dropped 5; count of bases not matched to a gene: 3. The CDR3 here is CASSYFPSGDTQYF. The CDR3 DNA reads as TGTGCCAGCAGTTACTTTCCTAGCGGAGATACGCAGTATTTT.

A note on this clonotype: This may be a read error, as it is one base from a much larger clone. The chain is built from TRBV6-1 and TRBJ1-2, with 9 bases identical to TRBD1. This CDR3 contains 14 residues. Germline lookup yields CDR1 MNHNS and CDR2 SASEGT. The CDR3, as DNA: TGTGTCAGCAGTGAACAGGGGGCCAACTATGGCTACACCTTC. Translation gives CVSSEQGANYGYTF.

The V and J genes are TRBV20-1 and TRBJ1-6; 9 positions match TRBD1. V was clipped by 3 bases and J by 7 bases; unmatched bases: 10. This CDR3 has 16 amino acids. Germline V gene lookup returns CDR1 DFQATT and CDR2 SNEGSKA (reference sequence). The CDR3 nucleotides are TGCAGTGCTAGTCACCCCCGGGACAGGGCCAATTCACCCCTCCACTTT. Protein sequence: CSASHPRDRANSPLHF.

The V gene is TRBV20-1, the J gene TRBJ2-1, with TRBD2 matching over 10 bases. Germline V CDR1 and CDR2: DFQATT, SNEGSKA (reference sequence). V shed 5 bases and J 8 bases; nucleotides not matched to a gene: 9. The CDR3 totals 14 residues. The CDR3 spells CSAPSGGASDEQFF. The CDR3 nucleotides read TGCAGTGCTCCAAGCGGGGGGGCCTCAGATGAGCAGTTCTTC.

This chain joins TRBV7-9 and TRBJ2-2; D gene ambiguous. Trimming shortened V by 1 base and J by 0 bases, and 18 bases separated the two germline ends. Germline V gives CDR1 SEHNR, CDR2 FQNEAQ (reference sequence). There are 19 residues in the CDR3. The CDR3 coding sequence is TGTGCCAGCAGCTTAGGTATCGGTCTGACCACCGCGAACACCGGGGAGCTGTTTTTT. Protein product: CASSLGIGLTTANTGELFF.

The V call is TRBV7-9, the J call TRBJ2-7; a possible D gene is TRBD2 (5 bases). Deletions cut 5 bases from V and 2 bases from J, with 13 bases between. From germline, CDR1 is SEHNR and CDR2 FQNEAQ (reference sequence). The CDR3 covers 14 residues. The CDR3 protein is CASSATPGTYEQYF. The CDR3 DNA reads as TGTGCCAGCAGCGCCACTCCGGGGACCTACGAGCAGTACTTC.

This chain uses TRBV6-1 with TRBJ1-5; tentatively, D is TRBD1 (5 bases). The germline CDR1 and CDR2 sequences are MNHNS and SASEGT. V was cut by 7 bases and J by 0 bases, with 22 bases left in between. This CDR3 is built from 18 residues. The CDR3 sequence is CASTGTPGLYYSNQPQHF. CDR3 DNA: TGTGCCAGCACCGGGACGCCGGGTCTATATTATAGCAATCAGCCCCAGCATTTT.

In this sample, this clonotype turned up many times. The chain carries TRBV12-3 or TRBV12-4 and TRBJ2-5; 9 nucleotides match TRBD2. This CDR3 spans 16 amino acids. Trimming removed 2 bases from V and 1 base from J; junction bases left unmatched: 5. As DNA, the CDR3 is TGTGCCAGCAGTTTATACCTAGCGGGGACCCAAGAGACCCAGTACTTC. This codes for CASSLYLAGTQETQYF.

The chain carries TRBV7-8 and TRBJ2-6; D is ambiguous. Trimming left V 5 bases short and J 3 bases short, with 14 bases between. This CDR3 is built from 16 residues. CDR1 and CDR2 (germline): SGHVS, FQNEAQ. CDR3 DNA sequence: TGTGCCAGCAGCCATATACTTGACGATGGGGCCAACGTCCTGACTTTC. The encoded protein is CASSHILDDGANVLTF.

The rearrangement uses TRBV15 and TRBJ2-2; D ambiguous. Germline CDR1 is LNHNV and CDR2 is YYDKDF (reference sequence). V was shortened by 4 bases and J by 1 base, with 10 bases between the two germline ends. This CDR3 has 15 amino acids. The CDR3 loop reads CATSTQNLNTGELFF. The CDR3 DNA follows: TGTGCCACCAGCACACAGAATCTGAACACCGGGGAGCTGTTTTTT.

The chain links TRBV12-3 or TRBV12-4 to TRBJ2-6; D remains ambiguous. V lost 10 bases and J lost 0, with 16 bases in between. The CDR3 runs 16 residues. The DNA of the CDR3 is TGTGCCAACAGAATGGTGGTCTACTCTGGGGCCAACGTCCTGACTTTC. Translated: CANRMVVYSGANVLTF.

The V and J genes are TRBV7-2 and TRBJ2-2; D not certain. The CDR3 extends over 14 amino acids. Trimming shortened V by 1 base and J by 3 bases, and 6 bases separated the two germline ends. In germline, CDR1 is SGHTA, CDR2 FQGNSA. The CDR3 DNA reads as TGTGCCAGCAGCTTAGTATTGTACACCGGGGAGCTGTTTTTT. Encoded protein: CASSLVLYTGELFF.

The V and J genes are TRBV10-2 and TRBJ2-5; D ambiguous. In germline, CDR1 is WSHSY, CDR2 SAAADI. The CDR3 runs 13 residues. Trimming removed 6 bases from V and 5 bases from J, with 13 bases in between. The CDR3 sequence: CASSWERRETQYF. The CDR3 bases are TGCGCCAGCAGCTGGGAAAGACGCGAGACCCAGTACTTC.

This clonotype was seen repeatedly, ten times or more. V is TRBV12-3 or TRBV12-4 and J is TRBJ2-2, with 8 bases lining up with TRBD1. This CDR3 has 15 residues. V shed 6 bases, J shed 7 bases, and the junction held 10 bases outside the gene matches. The CDR3 region is CASRGPDRAVGELFF. Written as DNA, the CDR3 is TGTGCCAGCAGGGGGCCGGACAGGGCGGTCGGGGAGCTGTTTTTT.

The V gene is TRBV27, the J gene TRBJ2-4; D call uncertain. This CDR3 has 13 amino acids. Trimming stripped 2 bases from V and 6 bases from J, with 8 bases between. Germline V gene data show CDR1 as MNHEY and CDR2 as SMNVEV (reference sequence). CDR3: CASSLNRINIQYF. The CDR3 DNA sequence: TGTGCCAGCAGTTTAAACAGAATAAACATTCAGTACTTC.

The sample holds a few counts of this clonotype. This sequence joins TRBV6-1 and TRBJ2-1; D may match TRBD1 or TRBD2 (5 bases each). Per germline, CDR1 MNHNS and CDR2 SASEGT. Trimming took 4 bases from V and 4 from J, leaving 14 bases between them. This CDR3 comprises 15 residues. CDR3 in amino acids: CASSGGTARYNEQFF. The CDR3 bases are TGTGCCAGCAGTGGTGGGACGGCTAGATACAATGAGCAGTTCTTC.

The chain has TRBV24-1 and TRBJ2-7; D not resolved. V was cut by 6 bases and J by 2 bases, with 22 bases left in between. This CDR3 region has 17 residues. The germline V gene has CDR1 KGHDR and CDR2 SFDVKD. CDR3: CATSRTFATGGTYEQYV. DNA for the CDR3: TGTGCCACCAGTCGGACCTTTGCAACGGGTGGAACCTACGAGCAGTACGTC.

In this sample, this clonotype turned up a few times. The J gene is TRBJ2-3, the V gene TRBV24-1; D is ambiguous. Germline assignment: CDR1 KGHDR and CDR2 SFDVKD. Trimming pared 5 bases from V and 8 bases from J, leaving 13 bases between. The CDR3 length is 13 residues. The CDR3: CATSVESRGTQYF. For the CDR3, the DNA is TGTGCCACCAGTGTAGAGTCCCGAGGTACGCAGTATTTT.